Detailed here is one T cell receptor beta chain. Its target is not known. A clone one base away is much larger, so this may be a read error. This is likely a read error, given that the CDR3 carries no conserved phenylalanine or tryptophan at its end. A universal primer site and UMIs were added as TCR cDNA was made by 5'RACE template switching. TCRdb fed the 5' RACE reads into MiXCR, producing one record per CDR3 protein. The table shows about 240,000 distinct CDR3 sequences, with about 3.5% occurring only once. CDR1 and CDR2 (germline): KGHSH, LQKENI. The CDR3 length is 13 residues. Trimming took off 0 bases at V and 12 bases at J, with 11 bases between the two ends. The data belong to a study of T cells after yellow fever vaccination. Points from the study as a whole: The study noted that FACS-sorted repertoires could contain abundant clonotypes contaminating from the bulk population. Some clonotypes, a small share, were shared between CD4 and CD8 compartments. By day 5 rather than day 15, the secondary response had peaked, though it was weaker.

The rearrangement links TRBV18 to TRBJ1-4; D is uncertain. The sequenced sample was PBMCs, obtained 15 days after the yellow fever booster vaccination. The sequence was obtained from a man aged 18-30 years who received the YFV17D yellow fever vaccine. Here the CDR3 reads CASSPPPPSELFI. The DNA of the CDR3 is TGTGCCAGCTCACCACCGCCGCCCTCGGAACTGTTTATT.